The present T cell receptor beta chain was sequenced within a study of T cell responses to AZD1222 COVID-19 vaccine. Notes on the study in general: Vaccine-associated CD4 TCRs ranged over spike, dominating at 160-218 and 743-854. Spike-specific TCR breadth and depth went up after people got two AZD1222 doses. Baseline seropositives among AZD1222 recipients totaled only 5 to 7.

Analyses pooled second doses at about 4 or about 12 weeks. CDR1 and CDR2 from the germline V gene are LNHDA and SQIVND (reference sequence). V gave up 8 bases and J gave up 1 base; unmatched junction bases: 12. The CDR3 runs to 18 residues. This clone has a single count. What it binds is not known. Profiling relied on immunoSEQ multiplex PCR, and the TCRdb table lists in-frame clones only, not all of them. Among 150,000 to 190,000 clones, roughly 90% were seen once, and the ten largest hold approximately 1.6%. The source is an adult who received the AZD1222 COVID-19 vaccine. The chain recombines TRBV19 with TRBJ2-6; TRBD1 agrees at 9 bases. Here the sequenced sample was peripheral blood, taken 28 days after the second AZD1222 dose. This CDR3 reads CASCGTGLPGSGANVLTF. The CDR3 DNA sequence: TGTGCCAGTTGCGGGACAGGGCTTCCCGGATCTGGGGCCAACGTCCTGACTTTC.